The rows below give T cell receptor beta chains drawn from one sample of a study of T cells in narcolepsy. The table came from immunoSEQ multiplex PCR; TCRdb's copy has only in-frame clones and leaves some out. The data show some 30,000 clones, roughly four fifths seen once. The sample comprised CD45RA- memory CD4+ T cells from PBMCs. Receptors were obtained from a human donor with narcolepsy. CDR3s include the opening cysteine and the closing phenylalanine or tryptophan.

v_call,cdr3_length,cdr3_aa
TRBV5-1,14,CASSWGGATDTQYF
TRBV2,13,CASTGQGRNEQFF
TRBV18,14,CASSPQTGNQPQHF
TRBV10-3,13,CAISPTGEGGYTF
TRBV6-1,14,CASRAETYNSPLHF
TRBV2,11,CASSRERGYTF
TRBV6-1,14,CASSLAGVGYGYTF
TRBV7-8,13,CASSFGTNTEAFF
TRBV5-1,14,CASSAEGGHSPLHF
TRBV7-9,15,CASSLGRGTNEKLFF
TRBV5-4,15,CASSLEAEQTYEQYF
TRBV5-1,15,CASSPGLAGAREQYF
TRBV30,14,CAWTPDGTLGKLFF
TRBV7-8,14,CASSRQGRNTEAFF
TRBV12-5,17,CASGFDRGGVSDQPQHF
TRBV6-1,12,CASSLTGAEQYF
TRBV19,15,CASIDRGRSTDTQYF
TRBV12-5,15,CASGLVAAGDETQYF
TRBV28,14,CASSLIQGGAEAFF
TRBV5-8,15,CASSSRDRGTYEQYF
TRBV5-8,14,CASSPTGNVQPQHF
TRBV6-6,15,CASSFGQGRVNTIYF
TRBV29-1,14,CSGSLAGGNHEQFF
TRBV19,15,CASSLTGPLREKLFF
TRBV4-1,15,CASSQGRLAGAEQYF
TRBV5-6,17,CASSRHGDAGRTDTQYF
TRBV10-2,13,CASSPETNYGYTF
TRBV18,13,CASSPGNQETQYF
TRBV27,16,CASRLAGGRSTDTQYF
TRBV30,13,CAWSPSDNSPLHF
TRBV29-1,12,CSAQQGNTEAFF
TRBV19,15,CASSIADSSSYEQYF
TRBV15,18,CATSRTRTSGGASDTQYF
TRBV7-9,15,CATLREIAGGDTQYF
TRBV5-1,15,CASSQWGRHGNTIYF
TRBV5-1,13,CASSLKGAGEQYF
TRBV18,13,CASCVSLGDEQYF
TRBV5-6,19,CASRPAGQGLRAGANVLTF
TRBV6-6,14,CASSRDRGPEKLFF
TRBV7-9,13,CASSSNRGDTQYF
TRBV25-1,12,CASSLQGVVWYF
TRBV5-1,14,CASSLYDGSYEQYF
TRBV5-6,17,CASSLRGGGQGVQPQHF
TRBV7-2,13,CASSFRGETEAFF
TRBV7-2,13,CASSYDRYNEQFF
TRBV29-1,14,CSVPKGGNFYEQYF
TRBV5-5,15,CASSVTFDSNEKLFF
TRBV5-1,14,CASSLDSGGDEQYF
TRBV6-9,14,CASTRGQGYQPQHF